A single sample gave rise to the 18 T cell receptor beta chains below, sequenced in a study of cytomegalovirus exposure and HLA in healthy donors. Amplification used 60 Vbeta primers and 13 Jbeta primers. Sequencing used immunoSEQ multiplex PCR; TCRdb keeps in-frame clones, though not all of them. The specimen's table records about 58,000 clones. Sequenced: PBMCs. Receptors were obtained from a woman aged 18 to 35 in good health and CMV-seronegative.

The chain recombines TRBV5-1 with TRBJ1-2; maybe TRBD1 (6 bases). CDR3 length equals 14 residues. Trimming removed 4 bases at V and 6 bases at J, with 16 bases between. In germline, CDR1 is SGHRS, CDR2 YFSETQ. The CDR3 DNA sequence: TGCGCCAGCAGCCGAACCGGGACAAACAATGGCTACACCTTC. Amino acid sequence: CASSRTGTNNGYTF.

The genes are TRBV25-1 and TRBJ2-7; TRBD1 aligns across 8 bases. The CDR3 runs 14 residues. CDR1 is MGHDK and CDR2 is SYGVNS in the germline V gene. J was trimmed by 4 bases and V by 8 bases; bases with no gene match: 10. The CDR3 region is CASSPGGRGYEQYF. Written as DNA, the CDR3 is TGTGCCAGCTCTCCAGGGGGCAGAGGTTACGAGCAGTACTTC.

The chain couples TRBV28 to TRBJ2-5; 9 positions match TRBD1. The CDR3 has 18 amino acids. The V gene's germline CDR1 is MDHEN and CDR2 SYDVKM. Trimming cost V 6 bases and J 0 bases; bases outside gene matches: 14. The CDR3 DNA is TGTGCCAGCAGCCGTTTAGGACAGGGGATTTTGTACCAAGAGACCCAGTACTTC. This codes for CASSRLGQGILYQETQYF.

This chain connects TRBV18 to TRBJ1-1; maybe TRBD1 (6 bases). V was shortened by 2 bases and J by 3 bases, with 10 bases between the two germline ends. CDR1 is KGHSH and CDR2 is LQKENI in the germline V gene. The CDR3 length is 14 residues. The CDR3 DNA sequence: TGTGCCAGCTCACCATTGAAGGGGGACACTGAAGCTTTCTTT. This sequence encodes CASSPLKGDTEAFF.

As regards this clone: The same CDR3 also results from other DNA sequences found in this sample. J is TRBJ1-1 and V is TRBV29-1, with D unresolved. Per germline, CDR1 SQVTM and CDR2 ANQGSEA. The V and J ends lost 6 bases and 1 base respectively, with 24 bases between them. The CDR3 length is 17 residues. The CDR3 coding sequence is TGCAGCGTCCACCCCCGGTTCGGGGTAGCCGGGAACACTGAAGCTTTCTTT. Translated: CSVHPRFGVAGNTEAFF.

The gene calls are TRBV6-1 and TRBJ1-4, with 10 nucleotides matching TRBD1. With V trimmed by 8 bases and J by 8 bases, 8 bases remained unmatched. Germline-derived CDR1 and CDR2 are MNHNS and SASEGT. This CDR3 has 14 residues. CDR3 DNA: TGTGCCAGCGCCAGGGGACAGGGGCCGGAAAAACTGTTTTTT. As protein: CASARGQGPEKLFF.

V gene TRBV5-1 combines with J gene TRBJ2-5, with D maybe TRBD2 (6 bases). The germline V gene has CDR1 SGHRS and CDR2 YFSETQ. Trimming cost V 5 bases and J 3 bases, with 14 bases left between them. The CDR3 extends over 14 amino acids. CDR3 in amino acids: CASSFFSGEETQYF. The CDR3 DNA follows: TGCGCCAGCAGTTTCTTCTCGGGGGAAGAGACCCAGTACTTC.

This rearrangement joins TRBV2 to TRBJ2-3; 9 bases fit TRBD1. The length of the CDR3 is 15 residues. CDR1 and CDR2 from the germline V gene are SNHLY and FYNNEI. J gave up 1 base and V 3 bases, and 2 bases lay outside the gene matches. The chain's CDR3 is CASSDRTGGTDTQYF. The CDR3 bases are TGTGCCAGCAGTGATAGGACAGGGGGCACAGATACGCAGTATTTT.

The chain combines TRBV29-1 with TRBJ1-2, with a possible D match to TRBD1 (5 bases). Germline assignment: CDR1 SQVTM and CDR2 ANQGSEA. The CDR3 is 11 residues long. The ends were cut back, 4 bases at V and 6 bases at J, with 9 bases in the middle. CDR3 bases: TGCAGCGTTGTGCAGGGCAATGGCTACACCTTC. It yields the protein CSVVQGNGYTF.

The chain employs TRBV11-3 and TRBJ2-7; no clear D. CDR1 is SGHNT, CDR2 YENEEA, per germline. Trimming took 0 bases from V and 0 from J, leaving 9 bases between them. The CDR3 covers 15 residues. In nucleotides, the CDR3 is TGTGCCAGCAGCTTAGATGGGCAAAGCTCCTACGAGCAGTACTTC. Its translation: CASSLDGQSSYEQYF.

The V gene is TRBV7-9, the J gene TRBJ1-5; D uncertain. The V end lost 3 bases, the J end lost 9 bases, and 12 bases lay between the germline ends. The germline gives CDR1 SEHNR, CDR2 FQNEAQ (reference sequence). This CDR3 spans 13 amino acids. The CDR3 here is CASSFGPGGPQHF. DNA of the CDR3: TGTGCCAGCAGCTTTGGTCCGGGAGGGCCCCAGCATTTT.

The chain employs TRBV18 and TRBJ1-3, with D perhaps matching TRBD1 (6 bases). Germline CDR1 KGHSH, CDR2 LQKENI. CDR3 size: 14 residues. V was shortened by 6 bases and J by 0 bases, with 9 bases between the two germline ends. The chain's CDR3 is CASSPDSSGNTIYF. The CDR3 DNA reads TGTGCCAGCTCCCCGGACAGCTCTGGAAACACCATATATTTT.

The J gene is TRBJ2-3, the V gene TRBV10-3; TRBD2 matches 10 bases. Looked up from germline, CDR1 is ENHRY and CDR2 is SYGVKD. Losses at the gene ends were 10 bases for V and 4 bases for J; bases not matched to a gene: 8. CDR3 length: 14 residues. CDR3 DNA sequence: TGTGCCACCGCCCCGGGACTAGCGTCAGATACGCAGTATTTT. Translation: CATAPGLASDTQYF.

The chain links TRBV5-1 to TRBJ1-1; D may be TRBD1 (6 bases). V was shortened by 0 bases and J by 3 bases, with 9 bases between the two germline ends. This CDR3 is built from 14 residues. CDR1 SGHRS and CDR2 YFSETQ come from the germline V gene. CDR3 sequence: CASSLGGHDTEAFF. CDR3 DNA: TGCGCCAGCAGCTTGGGGGGGCACGACACTGAAGCTTTCTTT.

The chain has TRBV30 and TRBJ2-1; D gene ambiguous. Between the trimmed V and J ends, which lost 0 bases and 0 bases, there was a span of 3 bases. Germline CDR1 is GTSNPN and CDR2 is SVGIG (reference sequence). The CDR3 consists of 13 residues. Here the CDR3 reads CAWSVNSYNEQFF. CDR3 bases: TGTGCCTGGAGTGTTAACTCCTACAATGAGCAGTTCTTC.

Written as DNA, the CDR3 is TGTGCCAGCAGCAAAGGACAGAGCTCTGGAAACACCATATATTTT. This encodes CASSKGQSSGNTIYF. This chain links TRBV7-6 with TRBJ1-3; possibly TRBD1 for D (6 bases). CDR1 is SGHVS and CDR2 is FNYEAQ in the germline V gene. The CDR3 consists of 15 residues. V was cut by 5 bases and J by 0 bases, with 11 bases left in between.

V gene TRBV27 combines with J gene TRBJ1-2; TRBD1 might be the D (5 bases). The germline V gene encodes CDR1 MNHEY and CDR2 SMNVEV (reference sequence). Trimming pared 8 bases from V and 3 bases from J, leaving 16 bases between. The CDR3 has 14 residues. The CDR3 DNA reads TGTGCCAGCGGCTGGGCAGGGAGGCACTATGGCTACACCTTC. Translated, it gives CASGWAGRHYGYTF.

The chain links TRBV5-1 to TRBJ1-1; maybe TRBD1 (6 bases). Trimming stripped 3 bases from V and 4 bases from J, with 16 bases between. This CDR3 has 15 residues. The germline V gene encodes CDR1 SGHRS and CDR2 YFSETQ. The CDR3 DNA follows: TGCGCCAGCAGCTCCACCTCCACAGGGCTCACTGAAGCTTTCTTT. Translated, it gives CASSSTSTGLTEAFF. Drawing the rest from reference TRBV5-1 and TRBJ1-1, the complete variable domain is KAGVTQTPRYLIKTRGQQVTLSCSPISGHRSVSWYQQTPGQGLQFLFEYFSETQRNKGNFPGRFSGRQFSNSRSEMNVSTLELGDSALYLCASSSTSTGLTEAFFGQGTRLTVV.